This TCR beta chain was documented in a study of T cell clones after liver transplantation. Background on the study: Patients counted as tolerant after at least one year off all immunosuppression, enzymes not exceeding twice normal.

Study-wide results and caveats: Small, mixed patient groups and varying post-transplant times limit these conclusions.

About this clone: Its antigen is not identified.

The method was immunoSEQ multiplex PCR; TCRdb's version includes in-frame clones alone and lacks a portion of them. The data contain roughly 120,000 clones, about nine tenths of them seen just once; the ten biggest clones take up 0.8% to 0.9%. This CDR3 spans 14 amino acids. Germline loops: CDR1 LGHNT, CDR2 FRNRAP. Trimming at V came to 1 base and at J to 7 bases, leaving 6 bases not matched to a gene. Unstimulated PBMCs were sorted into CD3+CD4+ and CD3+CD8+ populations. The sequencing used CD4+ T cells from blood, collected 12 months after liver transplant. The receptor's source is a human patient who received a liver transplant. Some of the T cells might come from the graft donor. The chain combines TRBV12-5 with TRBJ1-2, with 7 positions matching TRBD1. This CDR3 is CASGLETGWGGYTF. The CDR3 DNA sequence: TGTGCTAGTGGTTTGGAGACAGGGTGGGGTGGCTACACCTTC.